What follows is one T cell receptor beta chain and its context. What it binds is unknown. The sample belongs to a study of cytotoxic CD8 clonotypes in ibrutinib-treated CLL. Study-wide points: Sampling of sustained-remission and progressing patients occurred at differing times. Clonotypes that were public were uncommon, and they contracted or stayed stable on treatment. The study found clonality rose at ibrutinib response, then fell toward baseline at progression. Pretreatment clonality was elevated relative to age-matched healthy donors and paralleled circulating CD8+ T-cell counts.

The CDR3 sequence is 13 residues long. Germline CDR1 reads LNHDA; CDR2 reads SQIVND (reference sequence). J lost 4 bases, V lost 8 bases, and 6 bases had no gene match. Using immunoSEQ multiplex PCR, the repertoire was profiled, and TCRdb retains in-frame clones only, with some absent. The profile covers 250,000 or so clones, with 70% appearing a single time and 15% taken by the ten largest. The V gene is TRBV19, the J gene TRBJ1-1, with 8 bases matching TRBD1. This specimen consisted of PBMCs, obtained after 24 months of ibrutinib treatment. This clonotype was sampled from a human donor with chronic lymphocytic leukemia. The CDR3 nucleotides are TGTGCCAGTCAAACAGGGGGAACCACTGAAGCTTTCTTT. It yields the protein CASQTGGTTEAFF.